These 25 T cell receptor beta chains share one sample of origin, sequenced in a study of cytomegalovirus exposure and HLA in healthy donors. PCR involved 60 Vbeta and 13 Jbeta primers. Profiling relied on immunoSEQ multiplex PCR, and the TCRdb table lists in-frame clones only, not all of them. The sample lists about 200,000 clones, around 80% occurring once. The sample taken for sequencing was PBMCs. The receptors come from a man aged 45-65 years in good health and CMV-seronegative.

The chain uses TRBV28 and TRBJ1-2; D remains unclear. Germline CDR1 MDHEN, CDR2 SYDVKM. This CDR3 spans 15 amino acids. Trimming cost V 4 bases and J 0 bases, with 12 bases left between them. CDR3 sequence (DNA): TGTGCCAGCAGTTCGATCTCAGAAGCTAACTATGGCTACACCTTC. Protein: CASSSISEANYGYTF.

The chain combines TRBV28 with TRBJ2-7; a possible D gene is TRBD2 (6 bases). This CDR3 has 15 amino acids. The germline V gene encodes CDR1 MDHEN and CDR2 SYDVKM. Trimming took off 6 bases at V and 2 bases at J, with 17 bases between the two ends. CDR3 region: CASRSTGLTPYEQYF. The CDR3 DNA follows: TGTGCCAGCAGATCAACGGGACTGACACCCTACGAGCAGTACTTC.

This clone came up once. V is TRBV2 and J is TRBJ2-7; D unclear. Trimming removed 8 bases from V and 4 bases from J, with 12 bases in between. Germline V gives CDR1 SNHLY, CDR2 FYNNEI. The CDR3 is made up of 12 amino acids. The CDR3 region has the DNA TGTGCCAGCGCTTCGTCGGGTTACGAGCAGTACTTC. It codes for CASASSGYEQYF.

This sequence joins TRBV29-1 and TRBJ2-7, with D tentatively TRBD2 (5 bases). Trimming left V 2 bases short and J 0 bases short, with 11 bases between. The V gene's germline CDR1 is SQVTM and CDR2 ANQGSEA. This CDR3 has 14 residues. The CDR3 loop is CSVEISGSSYEQYF. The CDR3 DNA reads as TGCAGCGTTGAAATCAGCGGAAGCTCCTACGAGCAGTACTTC.

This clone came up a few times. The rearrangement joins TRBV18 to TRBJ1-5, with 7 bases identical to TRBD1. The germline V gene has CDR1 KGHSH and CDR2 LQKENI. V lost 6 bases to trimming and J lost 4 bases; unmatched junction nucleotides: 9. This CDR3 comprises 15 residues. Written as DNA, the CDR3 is TGTGCCAGCTCTCCCGGGACAGACAGTAATCAGCCCCAGCATTTT. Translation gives CASSPGTDSNQPQHF.

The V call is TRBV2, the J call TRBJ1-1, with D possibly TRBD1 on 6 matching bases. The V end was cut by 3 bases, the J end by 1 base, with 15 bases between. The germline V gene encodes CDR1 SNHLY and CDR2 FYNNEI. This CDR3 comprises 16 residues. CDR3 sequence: CASSEGTSIKNTEAFF. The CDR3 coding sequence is TGTGCCAGCAGTGAGGGGACATCAATTAAGAACACTGAAGCTTTCTTT. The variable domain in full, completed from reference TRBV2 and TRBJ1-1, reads EPEVTQTPSHQVTQMGQEVILRCVPISNHLYFYWYRQILGQKVEFLVSFYNNEISEKSEIFDDQFSVERPDGSNFTLKIRSTKLEDSAMYFCASSEGTSIKNTEAFFGQGTRLTVV.

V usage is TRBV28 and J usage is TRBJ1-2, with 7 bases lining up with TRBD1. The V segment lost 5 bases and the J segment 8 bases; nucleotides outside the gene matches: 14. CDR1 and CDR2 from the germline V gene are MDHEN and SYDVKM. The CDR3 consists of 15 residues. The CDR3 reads CASSKPGQPATGYTF. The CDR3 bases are TGTGCCAGCAGTAAGCCGGGACAGCCCGCTACAGGCTACACCTTC.

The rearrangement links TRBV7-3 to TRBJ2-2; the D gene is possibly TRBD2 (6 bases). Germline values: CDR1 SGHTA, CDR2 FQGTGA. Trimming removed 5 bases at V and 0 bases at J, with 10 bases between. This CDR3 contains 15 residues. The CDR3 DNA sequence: TGTGCCAGCAGCCCCCAGCGGGCGAACACCGGGGAGCTGTTTTTT. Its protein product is CASSPQRANTGELFF.

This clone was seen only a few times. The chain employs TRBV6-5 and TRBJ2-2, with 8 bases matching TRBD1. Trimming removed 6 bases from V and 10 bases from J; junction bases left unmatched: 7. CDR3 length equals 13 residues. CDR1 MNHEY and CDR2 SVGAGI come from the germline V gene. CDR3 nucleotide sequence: TGTGCCAGCAGGCAGACAGGGGTACAGGAGCTGTTTTTT. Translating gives CASRQTGVQELFF.

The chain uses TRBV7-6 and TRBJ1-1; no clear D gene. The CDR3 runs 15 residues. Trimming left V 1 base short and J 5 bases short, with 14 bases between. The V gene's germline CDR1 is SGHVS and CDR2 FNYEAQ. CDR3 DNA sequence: TGTGCCAGCAGCTTAGGAAGAGTCCCTTGGACTGAAGCTTTCTTT. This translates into CASSLGRVPWTEAFF. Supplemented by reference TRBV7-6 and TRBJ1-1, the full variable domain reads GAGVSQSPRYKVTKRGQDVALRCDPISGHVSLYWYRQALGQGPEFLTYFNYEAQQDKSGLPNDRFSAERPEGSISTLTIQRTEQRDSAMYRCASSLGRVPWTEAFFGQGTRLTVV.

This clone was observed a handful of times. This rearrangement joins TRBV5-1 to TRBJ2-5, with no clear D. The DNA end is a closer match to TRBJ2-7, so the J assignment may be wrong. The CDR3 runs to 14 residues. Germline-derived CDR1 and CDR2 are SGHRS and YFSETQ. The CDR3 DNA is TGCGCCAGCAGCGAGTCCCCCTTCTCCTACGAGCAGTACTTC. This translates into CASSESPFSYEQYF.

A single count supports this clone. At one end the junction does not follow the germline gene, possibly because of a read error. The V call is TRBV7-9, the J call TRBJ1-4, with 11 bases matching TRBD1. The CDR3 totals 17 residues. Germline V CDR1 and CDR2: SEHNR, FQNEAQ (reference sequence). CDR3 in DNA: TGTTCCAGCAGCTTGGGGACAGGGGGGTCCGTCAAGGAAAAACTGTTTTTT. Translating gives CSSSLGTGGSVKEKLFF. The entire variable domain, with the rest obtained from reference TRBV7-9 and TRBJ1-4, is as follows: DTGVSQNPRHKITKRGQNVTFRCDPISEHNRLYWYRQTLGQGPEFLTYFQNEAQLEKSRLLSDRFSAERPKGSFSTLEIQRTEQGDSAMYLCSSSLGTGGSVKEKLFFGSGTQLSVL.

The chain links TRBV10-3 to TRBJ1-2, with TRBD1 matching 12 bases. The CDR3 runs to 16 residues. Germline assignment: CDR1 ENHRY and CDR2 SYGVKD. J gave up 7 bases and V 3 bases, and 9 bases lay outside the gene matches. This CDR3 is CAISDPPGQGAAGYTF. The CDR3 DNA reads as TGTGCCATCAGTGACCCCCCGGGACAGGGGGCGGCTGGCTACACCTTC.

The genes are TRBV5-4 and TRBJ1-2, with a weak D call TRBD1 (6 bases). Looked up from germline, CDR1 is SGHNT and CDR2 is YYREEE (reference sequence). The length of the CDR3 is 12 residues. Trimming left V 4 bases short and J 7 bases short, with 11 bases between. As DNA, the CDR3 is TGTGCCAGCAGCCTAGGACAGAGTGGCTACACCTTC. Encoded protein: CASSLGQSGYTF.

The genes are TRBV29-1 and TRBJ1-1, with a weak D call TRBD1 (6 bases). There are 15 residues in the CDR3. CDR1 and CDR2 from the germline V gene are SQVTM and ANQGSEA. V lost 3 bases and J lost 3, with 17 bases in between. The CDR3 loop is CSVEGALPRHTEAFF. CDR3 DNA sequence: TGCAGCGTTGAGGGGGCCCTTCCGCGGCACACTGAAGCTTTCTTT.

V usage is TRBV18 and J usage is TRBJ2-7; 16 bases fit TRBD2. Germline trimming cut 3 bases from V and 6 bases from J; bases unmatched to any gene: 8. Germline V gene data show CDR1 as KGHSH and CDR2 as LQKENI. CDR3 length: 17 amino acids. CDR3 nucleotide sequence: TGTGCCAGCTCACCCCCGGGACTAGCGGGAGGGTTGGTCGAGCAGTACTTC. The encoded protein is CASSPPGLAGGLVEQYF.

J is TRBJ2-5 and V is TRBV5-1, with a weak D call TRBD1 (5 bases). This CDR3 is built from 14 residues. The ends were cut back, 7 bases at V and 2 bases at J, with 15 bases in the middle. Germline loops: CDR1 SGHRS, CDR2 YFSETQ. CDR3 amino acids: CASAPVAGQETQYF. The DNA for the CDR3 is TGCGCCAGCGCCCCGGTCGCAGGGCAAGAGACCCAGTACTTC.

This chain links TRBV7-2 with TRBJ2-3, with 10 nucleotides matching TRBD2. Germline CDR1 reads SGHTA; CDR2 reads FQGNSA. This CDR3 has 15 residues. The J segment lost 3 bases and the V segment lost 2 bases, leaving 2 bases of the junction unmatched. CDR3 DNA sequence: TGTGCCAGCAGCTTACTGGGACTAGCGACAGATACGCAGTATTTT. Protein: CASSLLGLATDTQYF.

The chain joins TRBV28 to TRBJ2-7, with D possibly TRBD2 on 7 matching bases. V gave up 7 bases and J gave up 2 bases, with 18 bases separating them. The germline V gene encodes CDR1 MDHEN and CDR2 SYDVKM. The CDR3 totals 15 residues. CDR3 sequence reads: CASTNGGGGTYEQYF. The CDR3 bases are TGTGCCAGCACCAATGGGGGAGGGGGGACCTACGAGCAGTACTTC.

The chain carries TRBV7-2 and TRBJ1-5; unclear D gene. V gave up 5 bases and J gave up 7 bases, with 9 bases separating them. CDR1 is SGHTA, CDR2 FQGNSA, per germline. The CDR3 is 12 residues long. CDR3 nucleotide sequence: TGTGCCAGCAGCCCCGGTTACCAGCCCCAGCATTTT. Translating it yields CASSPGYQPQHF.

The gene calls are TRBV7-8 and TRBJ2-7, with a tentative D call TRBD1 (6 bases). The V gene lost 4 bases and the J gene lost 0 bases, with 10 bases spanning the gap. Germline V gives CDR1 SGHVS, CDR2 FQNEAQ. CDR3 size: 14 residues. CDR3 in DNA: TGTGCCAGCAGCTCCGACAGGAGCTCCTACGAGCAGTACTTC. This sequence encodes CASSSDRSSYEQYF.

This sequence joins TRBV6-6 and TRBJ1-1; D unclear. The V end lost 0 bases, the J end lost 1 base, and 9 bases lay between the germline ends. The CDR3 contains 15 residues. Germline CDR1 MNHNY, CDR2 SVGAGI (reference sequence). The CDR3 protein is CASSYSNIPNTEAFF. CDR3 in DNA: TGTGCCAGCAGTTACTCGAACATCCCGAACACTGAAGCTTTCTTT.

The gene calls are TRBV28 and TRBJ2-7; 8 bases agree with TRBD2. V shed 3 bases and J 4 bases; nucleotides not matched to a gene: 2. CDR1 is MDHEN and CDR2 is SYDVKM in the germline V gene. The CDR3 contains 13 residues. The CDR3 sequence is CASSLPGGYEQYF. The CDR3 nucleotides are TGTGCCAGCAGTTTGCCGGGGGGGTACGAGCAGTACTTC.

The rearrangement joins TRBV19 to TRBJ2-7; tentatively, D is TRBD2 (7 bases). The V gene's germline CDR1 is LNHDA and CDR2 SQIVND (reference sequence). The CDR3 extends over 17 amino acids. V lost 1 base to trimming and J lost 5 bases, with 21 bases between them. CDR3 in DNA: TGTGCCAGTAGTATAGTAAAAGGGGGGGTAGCGTCGCACGAGCAGTACTTC. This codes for CASSIVKGGVASHEQYF.

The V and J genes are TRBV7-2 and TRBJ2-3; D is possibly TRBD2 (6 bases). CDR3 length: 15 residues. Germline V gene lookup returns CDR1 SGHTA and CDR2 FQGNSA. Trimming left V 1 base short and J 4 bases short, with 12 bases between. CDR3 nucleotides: TGTGCCAGCAGCTTAGGTGGCAGGGAGGCAGATACGCAGTATTTT. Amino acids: CASSLGGREADTQYF.